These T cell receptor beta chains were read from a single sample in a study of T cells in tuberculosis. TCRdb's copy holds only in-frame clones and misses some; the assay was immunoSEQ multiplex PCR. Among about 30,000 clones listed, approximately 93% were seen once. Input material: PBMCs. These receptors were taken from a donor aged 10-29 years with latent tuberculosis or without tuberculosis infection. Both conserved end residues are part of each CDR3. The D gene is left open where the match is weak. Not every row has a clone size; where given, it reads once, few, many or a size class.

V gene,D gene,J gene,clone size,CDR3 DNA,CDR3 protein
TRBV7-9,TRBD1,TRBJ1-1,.,TGTGCCAGCAGCCCGACAGGGGGCGGCACTGAAGCTTTCTTT,CASSPTGGGTEAFF
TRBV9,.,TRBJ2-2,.,TGTGCCAGCAGCGAAGGGACTTCCCAGGGGGAGCTGTTTTTT,CASSEGTSQGELFF
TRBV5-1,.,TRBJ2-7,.,TGCGCCAGCTCTCTAGGGGGATTTTCCTACGAGCAGTACTTC,CASSLGGFSYEQYF
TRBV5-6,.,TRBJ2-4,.,TGTGCCAGCAGCTTACAGGGTATCGGCAAAAACATTCAGTACTTC,CASSLQGIGKNIQYF
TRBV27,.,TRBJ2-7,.,TGTGCCAGCACCAGGACGGGGAGCTCCTACGAGCAGTACTTC,CASTRTGSSYEQYF
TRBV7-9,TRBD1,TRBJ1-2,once,TGTGCCAGCAGCCGACTTAAGGGACAGGGTTTCGGCTATGGCTACACCTTC,CASSRLKGQGFGYGYTF
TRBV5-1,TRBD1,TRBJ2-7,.,TGCGCCAGCAGCCTGGGACAGGGGATAACCTACGAGCAGTACTTC,CASSLGQGITYEQYF
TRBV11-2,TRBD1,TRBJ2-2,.,TGTGCCAGCAGCGGAGGACAGGGGGCGCGCACCGGGGAGCTGTTTTTT,CASSGGQGARTGELFF
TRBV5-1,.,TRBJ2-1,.,TGCGCCAGCAGCTTGGATGGGACAACTGCGAATGAGCAGTTCTTC,CASSLDGTTANEQFF
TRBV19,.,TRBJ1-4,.,TGTGCCAGTCAAATTGCAACTAATGAAAAACTGTTTTTT,CASQIATNEKLFF
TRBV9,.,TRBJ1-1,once,TGTGCCAGCAGCGTGCAACAGGTGAACACTGAAGCTTTCTTT,CASSVQQVNTEAFF
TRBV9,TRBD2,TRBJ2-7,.,TGTGCCAGCAGCGTAGATTTAAGAACTAGCGGCCACGAGCAGTACTTC,CASSVDLRTSGHEQYF
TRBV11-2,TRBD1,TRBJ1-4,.,TGTGCCAGCAGCTTAGAAATGGGGGACAGGGGCCGTGAAAAACTGTTTTTT,CASSLEMGDRGREKLFF
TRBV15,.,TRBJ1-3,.,TGTGCCACCAGCAGCTCGGACAGACCTGGAAACACCATATATTTT,CATSSSDRPGNTIYF
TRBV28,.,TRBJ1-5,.,TGTGCCAGCAGCCCGATACAGGGAAATCAGCCCCAGCATTTT,CASSPIQGNQPQHF
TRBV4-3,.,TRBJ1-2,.,TGCGCCAGCAGCCAAGAAAGGAAGACAGCGTCATTCTATGGCTACACCTTC,CASSQERKTASFYGYTF
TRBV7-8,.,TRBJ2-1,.,TGTGCCAGCAGCCTTGGGACTGGTGACAATGAGCAGTTCTTC,CASSLGTGDNEQFF
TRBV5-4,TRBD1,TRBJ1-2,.,TGTGCCAGCAGCCAGGACAGGGACTATGGCTACACCTTC,CASSQDRDYGYTF
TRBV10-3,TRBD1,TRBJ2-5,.,TGTGCCATCAGTGACCAGGGGGCATCATCCGAGACCCAGTACTTC,CAISDQGASSETQYF
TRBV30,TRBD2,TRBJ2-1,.,TGTGCCTGGAGTGTTGGCGGGAGTGACTACAATGAGCAGTTCTTC,CAWSVGGSDYNEQFF
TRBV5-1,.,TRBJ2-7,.,TGCGCCAGCAGCCCGGACATTCTCCGCGAGCAGTACTTC,CASSPDILREQYF
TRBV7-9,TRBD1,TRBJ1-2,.,TGTGCCAGCAGCTTAGGAAGCAGGGGGCTTCCCCATGGCTACACCTTC,CASSLGSRGLPHGYTF
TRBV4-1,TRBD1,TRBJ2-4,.,TGCGCCAGCAGCCTCCAAGGACAGGGAAACATTCAGTACTTC,CASSLQGQGNIQYF
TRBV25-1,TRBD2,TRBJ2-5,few,TGTGCCAGCACCCCAATTAGCGGGCTAGCGGAGGCCCAAGAGACCCAGTACTTC,CASTPISGLAEAQETQYF
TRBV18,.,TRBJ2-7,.,TGTGCCAGCTCACCAAGCGGGTTCGAGCAGTACTTC,CASSPSGFEQYF
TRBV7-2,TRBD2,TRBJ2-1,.,TGTGCCAGCAGCTTACGACGGGCGGGAGATAATGAGCAGTTCTTC,CASSLRRAGDNEQFF
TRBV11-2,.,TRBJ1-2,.,TGTGCCAGCAGCTTAGGGCATAACTATGGCTACACCTTC,CASSLGHNYGYTF
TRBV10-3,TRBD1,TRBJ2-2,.,TGTGCCATCAGCACTGACAGGGGCTGGAACACCGGGGAGCTGTTTTTT,CAISTDRGWNTGELFF
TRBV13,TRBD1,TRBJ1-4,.,TGTGCCAGCAGCTCGATGGACAGGGGGGATGAAAAACTGTTTTTT,CASSSMDRGDEKLFF
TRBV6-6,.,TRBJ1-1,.,TGTGCCAGCGGAGGAATAAGGGCTGAAGCTTTCTTT,CASGGIRAEAFF
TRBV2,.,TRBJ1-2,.,TGTGCCAGCAGTACGCGGGTCTATGGCTACACCTTC,CASSTRVYGYTF
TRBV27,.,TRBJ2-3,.,TGTGCCAGCAGTTTTTCTAGCACAGATACGCAGTATTTT,CASSFSSTDTQYF
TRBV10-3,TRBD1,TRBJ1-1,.,TGTGCCATCAGGACAGGGTCGGGTGAAGCTTTCTTT,CAIRTGSGEAFF
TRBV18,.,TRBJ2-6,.,TGTGCCAGCTCACCAGTGCTGAGCAGGACTTCCTCTGGGGCCAACGTCCTGACTTTC,CASSPVLSRTSSGANVLTF
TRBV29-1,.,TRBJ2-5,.,TGCAGCGTTGTACGCCCCAGGGTAGGAGAGACCCAGTACTTC,CSVVRPRVGETQYF
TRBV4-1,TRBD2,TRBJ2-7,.,TGCGCCAGCAGCCAATTAACGGGGGGTGGCACCTACGAGCAGTACTTC,CASSQLTGGGTYEQYF
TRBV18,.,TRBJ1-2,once,TGTGCCAGCTCACCATACAGGGTCGACTATGGCTACACCTTC,CASSPYRVDYGYTF
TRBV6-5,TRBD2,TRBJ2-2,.,TGTGCCAGCAGCCCCGGGACTAGCGGTACCGGGGAGCTGTTTTTT,CASSPGTSGTGELFF
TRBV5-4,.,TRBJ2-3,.,TGTGCCAGCAGCCCCACACCGGGACAAAGCACAGATACGCAGTATTTT,CASSPTPGQSTDTQYF
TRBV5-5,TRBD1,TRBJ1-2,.,TGTGCCAGCAGCTTGTATCCACAGGGGCAACGGGGCTATGGCTACACCTTC,CASSLYPQGQRGYGYTF
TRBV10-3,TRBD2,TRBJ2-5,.,TGTGCCATCAGCCGTGCGGGAGGGGAAGAGACCCAGTACTTC,CAISRAGGEETQYF
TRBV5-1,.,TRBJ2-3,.,TGCGCCAGCAGCTTCCAGGGTTCGGATACGCAGTATTTT,CASSFQGSDTQYF